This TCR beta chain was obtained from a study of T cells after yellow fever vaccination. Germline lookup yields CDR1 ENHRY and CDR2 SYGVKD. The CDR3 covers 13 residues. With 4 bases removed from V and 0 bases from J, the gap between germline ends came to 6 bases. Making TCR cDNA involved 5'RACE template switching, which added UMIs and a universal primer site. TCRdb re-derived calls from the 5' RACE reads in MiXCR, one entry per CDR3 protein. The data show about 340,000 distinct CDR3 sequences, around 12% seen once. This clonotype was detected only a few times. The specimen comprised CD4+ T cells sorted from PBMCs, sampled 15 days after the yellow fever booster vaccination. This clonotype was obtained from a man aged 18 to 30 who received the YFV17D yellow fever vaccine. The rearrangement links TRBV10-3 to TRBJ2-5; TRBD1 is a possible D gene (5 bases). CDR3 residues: CAISGQNQETQYF. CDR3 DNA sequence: TGTGCCATCAGTGGACAGAACCAAGAGACCCAGTACTTC.